The next 4 T cell receptor beta chains were all read from a single sample in a study of CD8 T cells in ankylosing spondylitis. TCRdb ran MiXCR on the 5' RACE reads and lists one entry per CDR3 protein. This repertoire shows about 160,000 distinct CDR3 sequences, 9.8% found once; its top ten account for about 14%. Source material: blood, either unsorted or a sorted T cell fraction (not recorded which). The receptors come from a female donor with ankylosing spondylitis or in good health (not recorded which).

The chain recombines TRBV19 with TRBJ2-1; 9 bases are a match to TRBD1. The trim removed 3 bases at V and 7 bases at J, leaving 1 base unmatched. The length of the CDR3 is 13 residues. CDR1 and CDR2 from the germline V gene are LNHDA and SQIVND (reference sequence). CDR3 in DNA: TGTGCCAGTAGTATCGGGACAGGGAATGAGCAGTTCTTC. Encoded protein: CASSIGTGNEQFF.

In this sample, this clonotype turned up many times. V and J are TRBV2 and TRBJ2-3; tentatively, D is TRBD1 (5 bases). The germline gives CDR1 SNHLY, CDR2 FYNNEI. V lost 7 bases to trimming and J lost 6 bases, with 5 bases between them. The CDR3 is 10 amino acids. The DNA of the CDR3 is TGTGCCAGCAAGGGGGATACGCAGTATTTT. This encodes CASKGDTQYF.

J is TRBJ2-1 and V is TRBV24-1; D may be TRBD1 or TRBD2 (7 bases each). CDR1 is KGHDR, CDR2 SFDVKD, per germline. The CDR3 length is 13 residues. V lost 3 bases and J lost 9, with 11 bases in between. In DNA form, the CDR3 reads TGTGCCACCAGTGATCCCAGGGGGGGTGAGCAGTTCTTC. It encodes CATSDPRGGEQFF.

The V and J genes are TRBV28 and TRBJ1-6; D ambiguous. Deletions cut 2 bases from V and 6 bases from J, with 11 bases between. The CDR3 loop spans 15 amino acids. Germline V gives CDR1 MDHEN, CDR2 SYDVKM. The CDR3 spells CASSLGEGFNSPLHF. CDR3 nucleotide sequence: TGTGCCAGCAGTTTAGGGGAAGGCTTTAATTCACCCCTCCACTTT. The variable domain in full, with the rest retrieved from reference TRBV28 and TRBJ1-6, is DVKVTQSSRYLVKRTGEKVFLECVQDMDHENMFWYRQDPGLGLRLIYFSYDVKMKEKGDIPEGYSVSREKKERFSLILESASTNQTSMYLCASSLGEGFNSPLHFGNGTRLTVT.